This T cell receptor (beta chain) was captured by sequencing in a study of blood T cell repertoires in COVID-19. As for the study in general: Samples representing acute and convalescent COVID-19 were sourced from the United States, Italy and Spain. In each case, the material was cDNA or gDNA derived from T cells, B-cell-depleted T cells, or PBMCs.

CDR3 length equals 15 residues. The ends lost 4 bases at V and 7 bases at J; junction bases unmatched: 8. CDR1 and CDR2 (germline): SGHTA, FQGNSA. Authors' analysis steps: Estimation of nucleated cell counts relied on the amplification of reference gene primers. Sequencing was performed with immunoSEQ multiplex PCR; in TCRdb, only in-frame clones are kept and a portion is missing. The V and J calls and the clone size are those of that table, but D and trimming were determined from the DNA. The sample carries roughly 380,000 clones, 85% recorded once. V gene TRBV7-2 combines with J gene TRBJ2-5; 11 nucleotides align to TRBD2. Source material: peripheral blood. The clonotype originates from a young woman with acute or convalescent COVID-19. The CDR3 spells CASSSAPGTSGTQYF. The CDR3 DNA follows: TGTGCCAGCAGCTCCGCTCCCGGGACTAGCGGGACCCAGTACTTC.